One and the same sample provided the 22 T cell receptor beta chains below, sequenced in a study of T cells in Graves' hyperthyroidism and ophthalmopathy. The CDR3 regions of TCR beta were amplified from RNA transcripts. Using the HTBI primer set, a first-round RT-PCR was run on the TCR CDR3. TCRdb re-called the multiplex PCR reads through MiXCR, storing one row per CDR3 protein. The sample holds around 350,000 distinct CDR3 sequences; 17% are singletons and the top ten take more than 30%. The sequenced sample consisted of blood. The receptor source for this set is a woman in her thirties with Graves' hyperthyroidism that later progressed to Graves' ophthalmopathy.

This clonotype was detected a few times. This chain's CDR3 is CASSQGRRERADTQYF. CDR3 in DNA: TGTGCCAGCAGCCAAGGGAGGCGGGAGAGGGCAGATACGCAGTATTTT. The chain employs TRBV3-1 and TRBJ2-3; 7 nucleotides line up with TRBD2. The germline V gene has CDR1 LGHDT and CDR2 YNNKEL (reference sequence). The CDR3 totals 16 residues. The trim removed 1 base at V and 4 bases at J, leaving 8 bases unmatched.

V usage is TRBV9 and J usage is TRBJ1-6; 7 bases fit TRBD1. CDR3 size: 17 residues. With V trimmed by 4 bases and J by 5 bases, 12 bases remained unmatched. Germline V gives CDR1 SGDLS, CDR2 YYNGEE. The CDR3 region is CASSTGILGQNNSPLHF. Written as DNA, the CDR3 is TGTGCCAGCAGCACCGGAATTTTGGGACAGAATAATTCACCCCTCCACTTT.

The V and J genes are TRBV5-1 and TRBJ2-1; D is unresolved. CDR1 is SGHRS, CDR2 YFSETQ, per germline. Trimming took 1 base from V and 2 from J, leaving 10 bases between them. This CDR3 contains 15 residues. CDR3 coding DNA: TGCGCCAGCAGCTTGCGCGGTTCAACCTACAATGAGCAGTTCTTC. Translating it yields CASSLRGSTYNEQFF.

This clonotype was picked up many times. The chain carries TRBV30 and TRBJ2-1, with D possibly TRBD2 on 5 matching bases. Germline V gene sequence: CDR1 GTSNPN, CDR2 SVGIG (reference sequence). Trimming took off 8 bases at V and 6 bases at J, with 17 bases between the two ends. The CDR3 is 13 amino acids. The CDR3 loop is CALAPRGINEQFF. CDR3 DNA sequence: TGTGCCCTAGCTCCCCGAGGGATCAATGAGCAGTTCTTC.

Ten or more counts support this clonotype. The V gene is TRBV2, the J gene TRBJ2-7; the D gene is possibly TRBD1 (6 bases). Trimming pared 8 bases from V and 2 bases from J, leaving 16 bases between. This CDR3 has 14 residues. Germline V gives CDR1 SNHLY, CDR2 FYNNEI. CDR3 region: CASAPDRTTYEQYF. The DNA for the CDR3 is TGTGCCAGCGCCCCAGACAGGACCACCTACGAGCAGTACTTC.

V is TRBV4-2 and J is TRBJ2-2; no clear D. The CDR3 is 13 amino acids. Germline CDR1 reads LGHNA; CDR2 reads YNFKEQ. V lost 1 base, J lost 6 bases, and 6 bases lay in between. The CDR3 reads CASSQGGSGELFF. CDR3 DNA sequence: TGTGCCAGCAGCCAAGGGGGATCCGGGGAGCTGTTTTTT.

The sample holds a few counts of this clonotype. The rearrangement uses TRBV6-2 or TRBV6-3 and TRBJ2-3; 10 nucleotides line up with TRBD2. The CDR3 contains 15 residues. V gave up 4 bases and J gave up 2 bases; unmatched junction bases: 3. Germline V gene data show CDR1 as MNHEY and CDR2 as SVGEGT. Here the CDR3 DNA reads TGTGCCAGCAGTTTTCTAGCGGGAGCCACAGATACGCAGTATTTT. This codes for CASSFLAGATDTQYF.

There are many counts of this clonotype. The gene calls are TRBV24-1 and TRBJ2-2; D unresolved. CDR1 and CDR2 from the germline V gene are KGHDR and SFDVKD. The V end lost 5 bases, the J end lost 3 bases, and 6 bases lay between the germline ends. The CDR3 has 13 residues. The CDR3 DNA follows: TGTGCCACCAGTGGACCGGACACCGGGGAGCTGTTTTTT. Its translation is CATSGPDTGELFF.

CDR3 in DNA: TGCAGTGCTAGAGTACAGGGTTACACAGATACGCAGTATTTT. Translated: CSARVQGYTDTQYF. The V gene is TRBV20-1, the J gene TRBJ2-3, with D possibly being TRBD1 (6 bases). The germline V and J ends were trimmed by 1 base and 2 bases, with 10 bases remaining between them. Germline V CDR1 and CDR2: DFQATT, SNEGSKA (reference sequence). The CDR3 sequence is 14 residues long.

The V and J genes are TRBV28 and TRBJ2-7; 8 bases match TRBD2. V lost 1 base and J lost 6; bases outside the gene matches: 8. The germline V gene encodes CDR1 MDHEN and CDR2 SYDVKM. The CDR3 sequence is 15 residues long. The CDR3 DNA reads as TGTGCCAGCAGTTTATTACGGGAGGGCCCTCGCGAGCAGTACTTC. It encodes CASSLLREGPREQYF.

This clonotype was counted at least ten times. J is TRBJ2-3 and V is TRBV9; D is unclear. The CDR3 is 14 amino acids. Trimming removed 4 bases at V and 4 bases at J, with 13 bases between. Germline CDR1 reads SGDLS; CDR2 reads YYNGEE. The CDR3 sequence is CASSSPRHPDTQYF. In DNA form, the CDR3 reads TGTGCCAGCAGCTCCCCCCGCCATCCAGATACGCAGTATTTT.

The rearrangement joins TRBV27 to TRBJ2-1; 7 bases agree with TRBD1. Per germline, CDR1 MNHEY and CDR2 SMNVEV (reference sequence). Germline trimming cut 2 bases from V and 4 bases from J; bases unmatched to any gene: 2. The CDR3 runs 14 residues. CDR3 DNA: TGTGCCAGCAGTTTAACAGGGGATTACAATGAGCAGTTCTTC. Translating gives CASSLTGDYNEQFF.

This clonotype was seen ten or more times. The rearrangement uses TRBV12-3 or TRBV12-4 and TRBJ1-5; 9 bases agree with TRBD1. This CDR3 comprises 15 residues. V lost 5 bases and J lost 3; bases outside the gene matches: 5. CDR3 amino acids: CASSPRDRDNQPQHF. DNA of the CDR3: TGTGCCAGCAGTCCCCGGGACAGGGACAATCAGCCCCAGCATTTT.

This clonotype was counted between two and nine times. The chain recombines TRBV19 with TRBJ1-2, with 8 bases lining up with TRBD1. Trimming took 7 bases from V and 8 from J; bases not matched to a gene: 15. Per the germline V gene, CDR1 is LNHDA and CDR2 is SQIVND (reference sequence). CDR3 size: 15 residues. In DNA form, the CDR3 reads TGTGCCAGTACCCTAGGGGACAGGCCCGTTGGGGGCTACACCTTC. Translated: CASTLGDRPVGGYTF. The full variable domain, rest sourced from reference TRBV19 and TRBJ1-2, is DGGITQSPKYLFRKEGQNVTLSCEQNLNHDAMYWYRQDPGQGLRLIYYSQIVNDFQKGDIAEGYSVSREKKESFPLTVTSAQKNPTAFYLCASTLGDRPVGGYTFGSGTRLTVV.

This clonotype was detected ten times or more. The chain carries TRBV2 and TRBJ2-5, with TRBD1 matching 11 bases. CDR3 length: 15 residues. Germline CDR1 reads SNHLY; CDR2 reads FYNNEI. Losses at the gene ends were 6 bases for V and 2 bases for J; bases not matched to a gene: 5. This chain's CDR3 is CASSRTGGRQETQYF. The CDR3 nucleotides are TGTGCCAGCAGCCGGACAGGGGGCCGGCAAGAGACCCAGTACTTC.

The rearrangement joins TRBV11-2 to TRBJ2-1; 8 bases align to TRBD2. CDR1 and CDR2 (germline): SGHAT, FQNNGV. CDR3 length: 14 amino acids. V trimming: 5 bases; J trimming: 5 bases; junction bases outside the gene matches: 5. The DNA for the CDR3 is TGTGCCAGCAGCAAGGCGGGAGGTAACAATGAGCAGTTCTTC. Residues: CASSKAGGNNEQFF.

In this sample, this clonotype turned up many times. The chain couples TRBV11-2 to TRBJ2-3, with TRBD2 as a possible D gene (6 bases). CDR1 SGHAT and CDR2 FQNNGV come from the germline V gene. CDR3 length equals 15 residues. The V end was cut by 3 bases, the J end by 2 bases, with 12 bases between. The CDR3 reads CASSFIGTSTDTQYF. CDR3 DNA: TGTGCCAGCAGCTTCATTGGGACTTCCACAGATACGCAGTATTTT.

The sample holds a few counts of this clonotype. J is TRBJ1-3 and V is TRBV5-1, with a tentative D call TRBD1 (5 bases). V lost 1 base and J lost 0, with 11 bases in between. Germline loops: CDR1 SGHRS, CDR2 YFSETQ. The CDR3 consists of 16 residues. Here the CDR3 reads CASSLKQVNSGNTIYF. The CDR3 DNA follows: TGCGCCAGCAGCTTGAAACAGGTTAACTCTGGAAACACCATATATTTT.

The V and J genes are TRBV4-1 and TRBJ2-1; D remains ambiguous. Deletions cut 1 base from V and 0 bases from J, with 13 bases between. CDR1 and CDR2 from the germline V gene are MGHRA and YSYEKL. The CDR3 is made up of 17 amino acids. CDR3 sequence reads: CASSQGSLLSSYNEQFF. Here the CDR3 DNA reads TGCGCCAGCAGCCAAGGTAGCCTCCTTAGCTCCTACAATGAGCAGTTCTTC.

This clonotype was found many times. V gene TRBV29-1 combines with J gene TRBJ1-1; D not certain. Germline V gene lookup returns CDR1 SQVTM and CDR2 ANQGSEA. The V gene lost 6 bases and the J gene lost 0 bases, with 11 bases spanning the gap. This CDR3 region has 13 residues. The CDR3 sequence is CSVETEMNTEAFF. The CDR3 DNA follows: TGCAGCGTCGAAACAGAGATGAACACTGAAGCTTTCTTT.

This clonotype was recorded at least ten times. This rearrangement joins TRBV2 to TRBJ1-2; perhaps TRBD1 as D (5 bases). The length of the CDR3 is 11 residues. Trimming pared 6 bases from V and 8 bases from J, leaving 10 bases between. Germline V gene sequence: CDR1 SNHLY, CDR2 FYNNEI. The CDR3 DNA sequence: TGTGCCAGCAGCGACAGCGAGGGCTACACCTTC. It codes for CASSDSEGYTF.

This clonotype occurred many times. V gene TRBV12-3 or TRBV12-4 combines with J gene TRBJ1-1, with TRBD1 matching 8 bases. V was pared by 10 bases and J by 4 bases, with 5 bases of the junction left unmatched. This CDR3 region has 12 residues. CDR3: CAINRGSTEAFF. DNA for the CDR3: TGTGCCATTAACAGGGGGAGCACTGAAGCTTTCTTT.